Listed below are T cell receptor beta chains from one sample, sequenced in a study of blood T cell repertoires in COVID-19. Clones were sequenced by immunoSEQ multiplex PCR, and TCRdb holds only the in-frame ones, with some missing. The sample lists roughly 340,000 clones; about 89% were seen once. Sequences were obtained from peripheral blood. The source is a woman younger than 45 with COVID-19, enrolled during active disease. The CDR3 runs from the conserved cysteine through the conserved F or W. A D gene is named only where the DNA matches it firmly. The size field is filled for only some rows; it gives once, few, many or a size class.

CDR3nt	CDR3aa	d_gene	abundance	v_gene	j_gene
TGTGCCAGCAGTTTACACATTAGCGGGGGAAGGGAGACCCAGTACTTC	CASSLHISGGRETQYF	TRBD2	NA	TRBV28	TRBJ2-5
TGTGCCAGCAGCGTGAGCGGGAGGCAAGAGACCCAGTACTTC	CASSVSGRQETQYF	TRBD2	NA	TRBV9	TRBJ2-5
TGTGCCAGTAGCTCTACCCGGGGAGGGCGGAATTCACCCCTCCACTTT	CASSSTRGGRNSPLHF	NA	NA	TRBV19	TRBJ1-6
TGTGCCAGCTCACGCGGGGATAATTCACCCCTCCACTTT	CASSRGDNSPLHF	NA	few	TRBV18	TRBJ1-6
TGTGCCAGCAGCACACAGGGGGCCGGATCCTACAATGAGCAGTTCTTC	CASSTQGAGSYNEQFF	TRBD1	NA	TRBV28	TRBJ2-1
TGTGCCAGCAGTTACCAGGGAAGGACTGAAGCTTTCTTT	CASSYQGRTEAFF	NA	NA	TRBV6-2/TRBV6-3	TRBJ1-1
TGTGCCAGCAGTTTACCAGCATGGGAATCCAGGGCTCGGGTTGATCAGCCCCAGCATTTT	CASSLPAWESRARVDQPQHF	NA	NA	TRBV28	TRBJ1-5
TGTGCCAGCAGCCGACTAGCGGATGCCTACAATGAGCAGTTCTTC	CASSRLADAYNEQFF	TRBD2	NA	TRBV13	TRBJ2-1
TGCGCCAGCAGGGCTCGGACAGGGGGAAACACTGAAGCTTTCTTT	CASRARTGGNTEAFF	TRBD1	NA	TRBV10-2	TRBJ1-1
TGTGCCAGCAGTGGATCCAGAGAAGCTTTCTTT	CASSGSREAFF	NA	few	TRBV25-1	TRBJ1-1
TGTGCCAGCAGTTTACCTCGTAACTATGGCTACACCTTC	CASSLPRNYGYTF	NA	once	TRBV27	TRBJ1-2
TGTGCCAGCTCACCACCGGGGACTAGCGTACATGAGCAGTTCTTC	CASSPPGTSVHEQFF	TRBD2	few	TRBV18	TRBJ2-1
TGTGCCAGCAGCCACCTGGAGGGCCTAGCGGGCGCAGATACGCAGTATTTT	CASSHLEGLAGADTQYF	TRBD2	NA	TRBV7-9	TRBJ2-3
TGTGCCAGCAGCCTCCGGGGACAGCCCCAGCATTTT	CASSLRGQPQHF	NA	NA	TRBV5-4	TRBJ1-5
TGTGCCAGCACCTCGGACGGGGTTGAAGCTTTCTTT	CASTSDGVEAFF	NA	NA	TRBV7-9	TRBJ1-1
TGTGCCAGCAGTTACCTTAGCGGGAGCGACAATGAGCAGTTCTTC	CASSYLSGSDNEQFF	TRBD2	NA	TRBV6-2/TRBV6-3	TRBJ2-1